This TCR beta chain stems from a study of shared clonotypes between healthy human individuals. Whole-study findings and limits: The sole specimen, blood, was sampled, and tissue repertoires likely differ. Naive CD4 clonotype sharing across several donors was around 5%.

Trimming cost V 5 bases and J 6 bases, with 26 bases left between them. Per germline, CDR1 SGHAT and CDR2 FQNNGV. This CDR3 spans 17 amino acids. On this clone: The antigen remains undetermined.

The table came from immunoSEQ multiplex PCR; TCRdb's copy has only in-frame clones and leaves some out. This table holds a few million clones, 90% to 96% found once. The chain employs TRBV11-2 and TRBJ2-7; D is possibly TRBD2 (5 bases). Sequencing input: naive CD4+ T cells sorted from blood. As to subset: CD45RA+ positively selected. The source of this sequence is a man aged 18-30 years in good health. CDR3 region: CASSQPPRNSAKGEQYF. The CDR3 region has the DNA TGTGCCAGCAGCCAGCCTCCCCGGAATAGCGCTAAAGGCGAGCAGTACTTC.